This T cell receptor (beta chain) was found in a study of OX40 agonist ivuxolimab in advanced cancers. For the study at large: Intravenous ivuxolimab at 0.01 to 10 mg/kg was given to patients every 2 weeks.

Regarding this clone: Its antigen is unknown.

V was pared by 4 bases and J by 2 bases, with 4 bases of the junction left unmatched. Germline lookup yields CDR1 SGHRS and CDR2 YFSETQ. The CDR3 loop spans 14 amino acids. Overall study findings and caveats: Clonal expansion by week 6 occurred in CD4+ and CD8+ blood T cells (at 0.1 to 3.0 mg/kg).

The protocol was immunoSEQ multiplex PCR, while the TCRdb copy is restricted to in-frame clones and leaves out a portion. The sample contains almost 65,000 clones, 65% to 90% of which appear only once. This TCR was sampled from an adult with an advanced solid tumor such as melanoma, head and neck, liver or kidney cancer. The rearrangement uses TRBV5-1 and TRBJ2-7; 9 positions agree with TRBD1. The source material was CD4+ or CD8+ T cells sorted from blood, sampled in a trial of the OX40 agonist ivuxolimab. In DNA, the CDR3 is TGCGCCAGCAGCCGGGACAGGGCGACCTACGAGCAGTACTTC. It yields the protein CASSRDRATYEQYF. The full variable domain, rest sourced from reference TRBV5-1 and TRBJ2-7, is KAGVTQTPRYLIKTRGQQVTLSCSPISGHRSVSWYQQTPGQGLQFLFEYFSETQRNKGNFPGRFSGRQFSNSRSEMNVSTLELGDSALYLCASSRDRATYEQYFGPGTRLTVT.